These 26 T cell receptor beta chains share one sample of origin, sequenced in a study of blood T cell repertoires in COVID-19. Only in-frame clones appear in the TCRdb table, and some are missing; sequencing was by immunoSEQ multiplex PCR. The data hold approximately 440,000 clones, with about 85% observed a single time. Sequenced sample: PBMCs or T cells enriched from blood (not recorded which). The source is a woman aged 18-30 years who had recovered from COVID-19.

This chain's CDR3 is CASSLGGGNEKLFF. The DNA of the CDR3 is TGTGCCAGCAGCCTAGGGGGGGGTAATGAAAAACTGTTTTTT. V and J are TRBV28 and TRBJ1-4; TRBD1 might be the D (6 bases). Germline V lookup: CDR1 MDHEN, CDR2 SYDVKM. With 6 bases removed from V and 4 bases from J, the gap between germline ends came to 12 bases. The CDR3 is 14 amino acids.

V usage is TRBV12-3 or TRBV12-4 and J usage is TRBJ2-7, with no clear D. V was cut by 9 bases and J by 2 bases, with 14 bases left in between. The CDR3 extends over 13 amino acids. As DNA, the CDR3 is TGTGCCAGTAGAGCGACGGGTCCCTACGAGCAGTACTTC. Translating it yields CASRATGPYEQYF.

The V call is TRBV29-1, the J call TRBJ2-1, with TRBD1 identical over 7 bases. This CDR3 region has 14 residues. From germline, CDR1 is SQVTM and CDR2 ANQGSEA. V was pared by 5 bases and J by 2 bases, with 6 bases of the junction left unmatched. The CDR3 sequence: CSVTRQGTYNEQFF. The CDR3 DNA reads as TGCAGCGTTACCCGACAGGGAACCTACAATGAGCAGTTCTTC.

The J gene is TRBJ2-3, the V gene TRBV5-1; no clear D gene. Germline V lookup: CDR1 SGHRS, CDR2 YFSETQ. V was shortened by 0 bases and J by 6 bases, with 11 bases between the two germline ends. This CDR3 comprises 14 residues. In DNA form, the CDR3 reads TGCGCCAGCAGCTTGGCCCTGCCGGAGGATACGCAGTATTTT. This sequence encodes CASSLALPEDTQYF.

The rearrangement links TRBV28 to TRBJ1-1; TRBD1 agrees at 8 bases. V shed 7 bases, J shed 0 bases, and the junction held 13 bases outside the gene matches. CDR3 length: 17 amino acids. Germline V gives CDR1 MDHEN, CDR2 SYDVKM. In DNA form, the CDR3 reads TGTGCCAGCACCGTACAGGGGGAGGCCATCATGAACACTGAAGCTTTCTTT. Amino acid sequence: CASTVQGEAIMNTEAFF.

The chain is built from TRBV29-1 and TRBJ1-1; D remains unclear. Germline loops: CDR1 SQVTM, CDR2 ANQGSEA. Trimming stripped 6 bases from V and 3 bases from J, with 14 bases between. The CDR3 totals 13 residues. CDR3 amino acids: CSVAWASDTEAFF. For the CDR3, the DNA is TGCAGCGTCGCCTGGGCGTCGGACACTGAAGCTTTCTTT.

The J gene is TRBJ2-1, the V gene TRBV7-6; 15 bases are shared with TRBD2. The CDR3 consists of 16 residues. The germline gives CDR1 SGHVS, CDR2 FNYEAQ. V lost 5 bases, J lost 7 bases, and 6 bases stayed unmatched. The CDR3 here is CASSLGLAGGWNEQFF. For the CDR3, the DNA is TGTGCCAGCAGCCTTGGACTAGCGGGGGGGTGGAATGAGCAGTTCTTC.

The V call is TRBV14, the J call TRBJ2-7; 9 bases are shared with TRBD1. Looked up from germline, CDR1 is SGHDN and CDR2 is FVKESK. This CDR3 spans 16 amino acids. V shed 3 bases, J shed 2 bases, and the junction held 8 bases outside the gene matches. The CDR3 spells CASSHRDREAPYEQYF. Here the CDR3 DNA reads TGTGCCAGCAGCCACCGGGACAGGGAGGCTCCCTACGAGCAGTACTTC.

V gene TRBV10-3 combines with J gene TRBJ2-6; D unresolved. The CDR3 runs 15 residues. Germline CDR1 is ENHRY and CDR2 is SYGVKD. V dropped 7 bases and J dropped 3 bases, with 13 bases sitting between them. In DNA form, the CDR3 reads TGTGCCATCATGGAGAATTTAGTTGGGGCCAACGTCCTGACTTTC. It encodes CAIMENLVGANVLTF.

The rearrangement uses TRBV4-1 and TRBJ1-1; D may be TRBD1 (5 bases). There are 15 residues in the CDR3. Germline-derived CDR1 and CDR2 are MGHRA and YSYEKL. V was shortened by 2 bases and J by 0 bases, with 10 bases between the two germline ends. DNA of the CDR3: TGCGCCAGCAGCCAATCGCAGGGTATGAACACTGAAGCTTTCTTT. Translation: CASSQSQGMNTEAFF.

The V and J genes are TRBV5-1 and TRBJ2-1; 11 nucleotides match TRBD2. The CDR3 totals 24 residues. Trimming took 0 bases from V and 2 from J; bases not matched to a gene: 25. The germline V gene encodes CDR1 SGHRS and CDR2 YFSETQ. The CDR3 reads CASSLASGGYFPTSGGPPYNEQFF. DNA for the CDR3: TGCGCCAGCAGCTTGGCCTCAGGGGGCTATTTCCCCACTAGCGGGGGCCCCCCCTACAATGAGCAGTTCTTC.

V usage is TRBV6-5 and J usage is TRBJ2-2; D is unresolved. With 6 bases removed from V and 3 bases from J, the gap between germline ends came to 8 bases. The CDR3 is 13 residues long. Germline-derived CDR1 and CDR2 are MNHEY and SVGAGI. CDR3 region: CASSQTYTGELFF. The CDR3 DNA reads TGTGCCAGCAGCCAGACATACACCGGGGAGCTGTTTTTT.

This chain uses TRBV9 with TRBJ1-6; D uncertain. The CDR3 sequence is 13 residues long. Germline V gene lookup returns CDR1 SGDLS and CDR2 YYNGEE. V lost 0 bases to trimming and J lost 8 bases, with 6 bases between them. The CDR3: CASSVEEDSPLHF. CDR3 coding DNA: TGTGCCAGCAGCGTAGAGGAGGATTCACCCCTCCACTTT.

The chain joins TRBV18 to TRBJ1-1; 11 nucleotides agree with TRBD1. The germline gives CDR1 KGHSH, CDR2 LQKENI. The CDR3 loop spans 15 amino acids. The J segment lost 1 base and the V segment lost 3 bases, leaving 1 base of the junction unmatched. The chain's CDR3 is CASSPGQGANTEAFF. The CDR3 coding sequence is TGTGCCAGCTCACCCGGACAGGGGGCGAACACTGAAGCTTTCTTT.

The chain couples TRBV9 to TRBJ1-1, with D possibly being TRBD1 (5 bases). The CDR3 has 17 amino acids. V gave up 0 bases and J gave up 1 base, with 16 bases separating them. Germline-derived CDR1 and CDR2 are SGDLS and YYNGEE. CDR3 in DNA: TGTGCCAGCAGCGTAGGCTGGGGGGGGGATTGGAACACTGAAGCTTTCTTT. Translating gives CASSVGWGGDWNTEAFF.

The V gene is TRBV6-5, the J gene TRBJ1-2; D may be TRBD1 (5 bases). The V gene's germline CDR1 is MNHEY and CDR2 SVGAGI. V was trimmed by 7 bases and J by 2 bases, leaving 14 bases between them. This CDR3 region has 14 residues. CDR3 coding DNA: TGTGCCAGCATACAGGTACGGGAGAACTATGGCTACACCTTC. It codes for CASIQVRENYGYTF.

This chain uses TRBV2 with TRBJ2-7; 9 bases align to TRBD2. This CDR3 region has 13 residues. Per the germline V gene, CDR1 is SNHLY and CDR2 is FYNNEI. V lost 9 bases, J lost 3 bases, and 6 bases stayed unmatched. As DNA, the CDR3 is TGTGCCAGTTCCCCACTAGCGGGCTACGAGCAGTACTTC. Its translation: CASSPLAGYEQYF. Complete variable domain (other parts from reference TRBV2 and TRBJ2-7): EPEVTQTPSHQVTQMGQEVILRCVPISNHLYFYWYRQILGQKVEFLVSFYNNEISEKSEIFDDQFSVERPDGSNFTLKIRSTKLEDSAMYFCASSPLAGYEQYFGPGTRLTVT.

The chain recombines TRBV30 with TRBJ1-2; 12 bases agree with TRBD1. CDR1 and CDR2 (germline): GTSNPN, SVGIG (reference sequence). V was clipped by 5 bases and J by 5 bases; unmatched bases: 18. This CDR3 has 18 amino acids. DNA for the CDR3: TGTGCCTGGGCGAGGGACAGGGGGCCTGGTCCGAGTCAATATGGCTACACCTTC. It is translated as CAWARDRGPGPSQYGYTF.

The chain couples TRBV7-2 to TRBJ2-5, with TRBD2 identical over 8 bases. The germline gives CDR1 SGHTA, CDR2 FQGNSA. Trimming at V came to 6 bases and at J to 1 base, leaving 7 bases not matched to a gene. This CDR3 spans 15 amino acids. The CDR3 reads CASSPLAGSQETQYF. The CDR3 DNA reads TGTGCCAGCAGTCCCTTAGCGGGAAGCCAAGAGACCCAGTACTTC. Full variable domain (remainder filled in from reference TRBV7-2 and TRBJ2-5): GAGVSQSPSNKVTEKGKDVELRCDPISGHTALYWYRQSLGQGLEFLIYFQGNSAPDKSGLPSDRFSAERTGGSVSTLTIQRTQQEDSAVYLCASSPLAGSQETQYFGPGTRLLVL.

The chain carries TRBV4-2 and TRBJ1-4; no clear D gene. V dropped 3 bases and J dropped 8 bases, with 16 bases sitting between them. The CDR3 spans 15 residues. The germline CDR1 and CDR2 sequences are LGHNA and YNFKEQ. The CDR3 DNA is TGTGCCAGCAGCCAGGAACTAAGGAGTAGGGAAAAACTGTTTTTT. Its translation is CASSQELRSREKLFF.

The V and J genes are TRBV30 and TRBJ1-3, with a tentative D call TRBD1 (5 bases). Trimming took 7 bases from V and 3 from J, leaving 22 bases between them. This CDR3 is built from 16 residues. Germline CDR1 and CDR2: GTSNPN and SVGIG (reference sequence). The chain's CDR3 is CALRPYGGAFGNTIYF. CDR3 nucleotides: TGTGCCTTACGGCCATACGGGGGAGCGTTTGGAAACACCATATATTTT.

The V and J genes are TRBV28 and TRBJ1-2; TRBD1 matches at 7 bases. CDR1 is MDHEN and CDR2 is SYDVKM in the germline V gene. With V trimmed by 6 bases and J by 5 bases, 6 bases remained unmatched. The CDR3 covers 13 residues. The CDR3, as DNA: TGTGCCAGCAGGCAGGGGACAGAATATGGCTACACCTTC. The encoded protein is CASRQGTEYGYTF.

This chain uses TRBV7-2 with TRBJ2-7, with a possible D match to TRBD1 (5 bases). CDR1 is SGHTA, CDR2 FQGNSA, per germline. V was pared by 4 bases and J by 0 bases, with 10 bases between. The CDR3 is 14 residues long. DNA for the CDR3: TGTGCCAGCAGCTACCGACAGAACTCCTACGAGCAGTACTTC. It is translated as CASSYRQNSYEQYF.

V gene TRBV5-6 combines with J gene TRBJ2-5; 7 nucleotides align to TRBD1. In germline, CDR1 is SGHDT, CDR2 YYEEEE. Unmatched junction bases numbered 7, after V lost 4 bases and J lost 1 base. There are 15 residues in the CDR3. CDR3 in DNA: TGTGCCAGCAGCCAAACCCGGGACAGCCAAGAGACCCAGTACTTC. Translating gives CASSQTRDSQETQYF.

The V call is TRBV30, the J call TRBJ1-1; no definite D call. This CDR3 has 12 amino acids. Trimming left V 0 bases short and J 6 bases short, with 8 bases between. The germline V gene has CDR1 GTSNPN and CDR2 SVGIG (reference sequence). The CDR3 nucleotides are TGTGCCTGGAGTGTAGCCCCACCTGAAGCTTTCTTT. Protein product: CAWSVAPPEAFF.

V usage is TRBV5-1 and J usage is TRBJ2-3, with 8 bases fitting TRBD2. This CDR3 spans 17 amino acids. The V and J ends lost 6 bases and 4 bases, in that order; junction bases with no gene match: 16. Germline V gene lookup returns CDR1 SGHRS and CDR2 YFSETQ. The CDR3 sequence: CASTITPRGGDADTQYF. CDR3 sequence (DNA): TGCGCCAGCACCATAACACCTCGGGGGGGTGACGCAGATACGCAGTATTTT.